The text below deals with one TCR beta chain. Antigen: not known. Those CD8+ T cells considered naive were CD45RO-CCR7+CD27+CD95-. These data are taken from a study of CXCR3-negative and CXCR3-positive naive CD8 T cells. Whole-study results and caveats: CXCR3-negative naive cells had less hydrophobic TRB CDR3s than did CXCR3-positive naive cells. High diversity, comparable across both naive subsets, contrasted with much lower diversity in memory CD8+ cells.

Through 5' RACE with UMI labels, the TRB cDNA libraries were prepared. TCRdb reprocessed the 5' RACE reads, keeping one entry per CDR3 protein, no DNA. The sample includes 100,000 to 150,000 distinct CDR3 sequences. CDR3 length: 12 residues. CDR1 is SGHNT, CDR2 YYREEE, per germline (reference sequence). This chain joins TRBV5-4 and TRBJ2-3. Sequencing was done on a sample of naive CXCR3- CD8+ T cells from blood. Subset here: CD45RO-CCR7+CD27+CD95- naive CD8+ T cells lacking CXCR3 (TNR3-). The origin of this receptor is a human donor in good health. Some clones in this sample may be carry-over from other donors' samples. CDR3: CASSFQLDTQYF.